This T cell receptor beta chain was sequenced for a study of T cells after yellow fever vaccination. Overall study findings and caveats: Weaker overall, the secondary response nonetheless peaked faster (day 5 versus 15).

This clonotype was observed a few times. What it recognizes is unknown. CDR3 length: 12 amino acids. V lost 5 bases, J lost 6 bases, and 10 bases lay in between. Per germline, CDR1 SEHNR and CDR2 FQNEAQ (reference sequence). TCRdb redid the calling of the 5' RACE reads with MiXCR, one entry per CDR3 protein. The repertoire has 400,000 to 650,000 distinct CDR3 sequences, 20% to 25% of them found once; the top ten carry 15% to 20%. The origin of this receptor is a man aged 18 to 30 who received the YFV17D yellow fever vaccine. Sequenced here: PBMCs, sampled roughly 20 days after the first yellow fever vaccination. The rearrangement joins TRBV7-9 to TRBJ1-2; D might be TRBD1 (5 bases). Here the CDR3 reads CASSRLGDGYTF. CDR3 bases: TGTGCCAGCAGCAGGTTAGGGGATGGCTACACCTTC.